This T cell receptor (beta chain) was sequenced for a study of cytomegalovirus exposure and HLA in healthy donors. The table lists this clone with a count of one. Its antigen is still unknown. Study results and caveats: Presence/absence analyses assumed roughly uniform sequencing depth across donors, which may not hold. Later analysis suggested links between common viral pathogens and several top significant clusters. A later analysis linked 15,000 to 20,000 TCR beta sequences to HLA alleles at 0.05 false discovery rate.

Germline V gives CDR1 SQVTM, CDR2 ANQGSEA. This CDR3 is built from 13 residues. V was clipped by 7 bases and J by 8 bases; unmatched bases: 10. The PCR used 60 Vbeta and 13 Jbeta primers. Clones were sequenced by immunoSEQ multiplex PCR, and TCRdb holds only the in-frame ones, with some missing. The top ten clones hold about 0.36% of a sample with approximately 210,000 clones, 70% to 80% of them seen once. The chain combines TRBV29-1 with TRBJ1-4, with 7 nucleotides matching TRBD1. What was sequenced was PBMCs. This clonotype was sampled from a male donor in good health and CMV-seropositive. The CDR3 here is CSGSQGRSEKLFF. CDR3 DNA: TGCAGCGGTTCACAGGGGCGATCCGAAAAACTGTTTTTT.